This T cell receptor beta chain comes out of a study of HIV-infected patients and healthy controls. Reverse transcription used 450 to 550 ng RNA and constant-region primers for alpha and beta. Separate chain-specific third strand synthesis with multiplexing indices produced the alpha and beta libraries. TCRdb reprocessed the 5' RACE reads via MiXCR and lists one record per CDR3 protein. This table has more than 15,000 distinct CDR3 sequences, roughly 8.7% appearing once. The length of the CDR3 is 16 residues. Germline CDR1 and CDR2: SGHDT and YYEEEE. Antiretroviral therapy had run roughly three months, about 14 weeks, before follow-up blood collection. Whole blood was used without fractionation, so all unsorted peripheral T cells were included. Points on this clonotype: The antigen is unknown. This may arise from a read error, as a much more abundant clone is one base away.

Findings and limits, study-wide: In HIV-infected patients, the apparent post-therapy Gini index recovery did not replicate in size-matched data.

This specimen consisted of blood, obtained during antiretroviral therapy. This sequence joins TRBV5-6 and TRBJ2-7, with TRBD1 matching 8 bases. The sequence was collected from an adult with HIV infection. In DNA form, the CDR3 reads TGTGCCAACAGCTCCACTGGACAGGGAAGGGACTACGAGCAGTACTTC. Translating it yields CANSSTGQGRDYEQYF.